These T cell receptor beta chains were read from a single sample in a study of CD8+ T cells in alopecia areata. Only in-frame clones appear in the TCRdb table, and some are missing; sequencing was by immunoSEQ multiplex PCR. This sample yields some 130,000 clones, of which around 49% are seen a single time; around a sixth belongs to the top ten. Sequenced material: CD8+ T cells sorted from blood, taken at week 0. The receptors here all came from a human donor with alopecia areata. The CDR3 runs from the conserved cysteine through the conserved F or W. D genes are given only for firm matches. Some rows mark clone size as missing; the rest say once, few, many or name a class of expanded clone.

V gene,J gene,clone size,D gene,CDR3 length,CDR3 DNA,CDR3 protein
TRBV27,TRBJ2-3,-,TRBD1,16,TGTGCCAGCAGTACGGATCGACAGGGATTCGTAGATACGCAGTATTTT,CASSTDRQGFVDTQYF
TRBV5-4,TRBJ1-2,few,TRBD1,15,TGTGCCAGCAGCTTGGAGGGACAGGGCGGCTATGGCTACACCTTC,CASSLEGQGGYGYTF
TRBV29-1,TRBJ2-1,few,-,13,TGCAGCGTTGGAGGGGAGAACGACAATGAGCAGTTCTTC,CSVGGENDNEQFF
TRBV2,TRBJ2-7,-,TRBD1,17,TGTGCCAGCCTTGAAGGGACCCCCGGGACAGGCACCTACGAGCAGTACTTC,CASLEGTPGTGTYEQYF
TRBV29-1,TRBJ1-1,-,TRBD1,15,TGCAGCGTTGAAGGTCTAGGGGGCTCGAACACTGAAGCTTTCTTT,CSVEGLGGSNTEAFF
TRBV15,TRBJ2-2,-,-,12,TGTGCCACCGGCAGCGCCACCGGGGAGCTGTTTTTT,CATGSATGELFF
TRBV4-3,TRBJ2-3,few,TRBD2,14,TGCGCCAGCAGCCTGAGCCCGGGAGGCCATACGCAGTATTTT,CASSLSPGGHTQYF
TRBV6-5,TRBJ1-1,-,-,13,TGTGCCAGCAGTTACGCTGTTTGGACTGAAGCTTTCTTT,CASSYAVWTEAFF
TRBV7-9,TRBJ1-1,few,TRBD1,18,TGTGCCAGCAGCTTAGTTCCAGGCAGGGGGAGACCTAACACTGAAGCTTTCTTT,CASSLVPGRGRPNTEAFF
TRBV9,TRBJ2-1,-,-,12,TGTGCCAGCAGCGGACAGACCAATGAGCAGTTCTTC,CASSGQTNEQFF
TRBV27,TRBJ1-4,-,-,14,TGTGCCAGCAGTCCCCGGGACACCCGTGAAAAACTGTTTTTT,CASSPRDTREKLFF
TRBV6-6,TRBJ1-5,-,TRBD1,13,TGTGCCAGCAGCACTGACAGGGTTCAGCCCCAGCATTTT,CASSTDRVQPQHF
TRBV5-6,TRBJ2-1,few,TRBD1,15,TGTGCCAGCAGCGTGGGACAGCCACTCTACAATGAGCAGTTCTTC,CASSVGQPLYNEQFF
TRBV6-6,TRBJ2-7,few,-,16,TGTGCCAGCAGTTACTCCCCGCAGGGGGGGTCCTACGAGCAGTACTTC,CASSYSPQGGSYEQYF
TRBV7-9,TRBJ1-6,-,-,12,TGTGCCAGCAGCTCTGGGCACGGTCCCCTCCACTTT,CASSSGHGPLHF
TRBV2,TRBJ1-5,-,TRBD1,15,TGTGCCAGCAGTCCGACAGGGGTTGGGAATCAGCCCCAGCATTTT,CASSPTGVGNQPQHF
TRBV4-1,TRBJ2-6,-,-,14,TGCGCCAGCAGCCAAAAGGATGCAGCCAACGTCCTGACTTTC,CASSQKDAANVLTF
TRBV4-1,TRBJ1-2,once,-,14,TGCGCCAGCAGCCAAGATACCGAGTCGGGAGGCTACACCTTC,CASSQDTESGGYTF
TRBV29-1,TRBJ1-2,-,-,14,TGCAGCGTTTTCTCCCGGGGGGCAGAGGACTTGTACACCTTC,CSVFSRGAEDLYTF
TRBV7-9,TRBJ2-1,-,-,13,TGTGCCAGCAGCTTAGGCCCTTCTAATGAGCAGTTCTTC,CASSLGPSNEQFF
TRBV30,TRBJ2-2,-,-,13,TGTGCCACCTTATTCAGAGACACCGGGGAGCTGTTTTTT,CATLFRDTGELFF
TRBV7-3,TRBJ1-5,-,-,14,TGTGCCAGCAGCCGACTATTAGGGGCTCAGCCCCAGCATTTT,CASSRLLGAQPQHF
TRBV5-1,TRBJ2-5,-,TRBD2,16,TGCGCCAGCAGTTTATTCCCGGGACTAGCGGAAGAGACCCAGTACTTC,CASSLFPGLAEETQYF
TRBV15,TRBJ1-1,-,-,14,TGTGCCACCAGCGGGTCCCGGGGAGCCACTGAAGCTTTCTTT,CATSGSRGATEAFF
TRBV29-1,TRBJ2-7,few,-,16,TGCAGCGTTGAAGAGGGTGGTGGGGGACTCACCTACGAGCAGTACTTC,CSVEEGGGGLTYEQYF
TRBV11-1,TRBJ2-7,-,-,14,TGTGCCAGCAGCTTACTAATGGCAGAACACGAGCAGTACTTC,CASSLLMAEHEQYF
TRBV30,TRBJ2-3,-,-,12,TGTGCCTGGAGTCCCTTCCCAGATACGCAGTATTTT,CAWSPFPDTQYF
TRBV30,TRBJ1-2,few,-,13,TGTGCCTGGAGTGTGACATCCAACTATGGCTACACCTTC,CAWSVTSNYGYTF
TRBV5-1,TRBJ2-1,-,TRBD2,15,TGCGCCAGCAGCTCGACTAGCGGCCTATACAATGAGCAGTTCTTC,CASSSTSGLYNEQFF
TRBV7-2,TRBJ2-2,few,-,13,TGTGCCAGCAGCTTCTCGTTTACCGGGGAGCTGTTTTTT,CASSFSFTGELFF
TRBV19,TRBJ2-3,few,-,16,TGTGCCAGTAGTATAGATGGTGGGGGGTCCACAGATACGCAGTATTTT,CASSIDGGGSTDTQYF
TRBV13,TRBJ2-5,-,TRBD2,15,TGTGCCAGCAGCTTAGTAGCGGGGGGGCAAGAGACCCAGTACTTC,CASSLVAGGQETQYF
TRBV7-9,TRBJ1-2,-,-,17,TGTGCCAGCAGCTTAGAGGCGGCCTCCACGGGCAACTATGGCTACACCTTC,CASSLEAASTGNYGYTF
TRBV6-5,TRBJ2-4,-,-,15,TGTGCCAGCAGTTACTCGGGGGGCTCAAAAAACATTCAGTACTTC,CASSYSGGSKNIQYF
TRBV27,TRBJ2-7,-,-,13,TGTGCCAGCAGTCTGGGACTGTTCTACGAGCAGTACTTC,CASSLGLFYEQYF
TRBV13,TRBJ2-2,-,-,15,TGTGCCAGCAGCTCGTTGGGGGCCGGTCCCGGGGAGCTGTTTTTT,CASSSLGAGPGELFF
TRBV11-2,TRBJ2-2,-,-,16,TGTGCCAGCAGCCCGGTGGGGGGCGCGAACACCGGGGAGCTGTTTTTT,CASSPVGGANTGELFF
TRBV11-2,TRBJ2-7,-,-,13,TGTGCCAGCAGCTTCTGGGGGACACCCGAGCAGTACTTC,CASSFWGTPEQYF
TRBV9,TRBJ2-5,once,-,15,TGTGCCAGCAGCGTCTACCGTGGGCGCCAAGAGACCCAGTACTTC,CASSVYRGRQETQYF
TRBV5-6,TRBJ2-1,-,-,13,TGTGCCAGCAGCTGGACCGAAAACAATGAGCAGTTCTTC,CASSWTENNEQFF
TRBV7-9,TRBJ1-1,-,TRBD1,16,TGTGCCAGCAGGCGGACAGGGAGTACAATGAACACTGAAGCTTTCTTT,CASRRTGSTMNTEAFF
TRBV7-9,TRBJ1-5,many,TRBD1,15,TGTGCCAGCAGCTTCGGCTTAACAGGGGATCAGCCCCAGCATTTT,CASSFGLTGDQPQHF
TRBV5-1,TRBJ2-7,-,-,12,TGCGCCAGCAGCTTGCCGCCCCACGAGCAGTACTTC,CASSLPPHEQYF
TRBV2,TRBJ2-5,-,-,14,TGTGCCAGCAGTGAACCGGGGCAACAAGAGACCCAGTACTTC,CASSEPGQQETQYF
TRBV7-9,TRBJ2-7,-,TRBD1,15,TGTGCCAGCAGCTTAGATGGGACAGGGGGCAGCGAGCAGTACTTC,CASSLDGTGGSEQYF
TRBV5-6,TRBJ1-5,-,-,14,TGTGCCAGCAGCTTCAACCAAATTAATCAGCCCCAGCATTTT,CASSFNQINQPQHF
TRBV21-1,TRBJ2-7,few,-,11,TGTGCCTGGGACATAGTTGACGAGCAGTACTTC,CAWDIVDEQYF
TRBV7-2,TRBJ2-5,-,-,16,TGTGCCAGCAGCTCCCTGTCAGGGCTAGACCAAGAGACCCAGTACTTC,CASSSLSGLDQETQYF
TRBV2,TRBJ1-1,few,-,10,TGTGCCAGGGTGAACACTGAAGCTTTCTTT,CARVNTEAFF
TRBV13,TRBJ2-1,-,-,11,TGTGCCAGCAGCCCCCATTCTGAGCAGTTCTTC,CASSPHSEQFF
TRBV18,TRBJ1-5,-,TRBD1,18,TGTGCCAGCTCACCTTCGGACAGGGCGAGGTTTAGCAATCAGCCCCAGCATTTT,CASSPSDRARFSNQPQHF
TRBV14,TRBJ2-7,-,-,14,TGTGCCAGCAGCCAAGATGCCAGGGGCAACGAGCAGTACTTC,CASSQDARGNEQYF
TRBV4-3,TRBJ2-5,few,-,16,TGCGCCAGCAGCCAAGATTGGCAGGCCTCCCTTGAGACCCAGTACTTC,CASSQDWQASLETQYF
TRBV7-8,TRBJ1-5,-,TRBD1,16,TGTGCCAGCAGCTTAGGGGCAGGGGGATTTGGTCAGCCCCAGCATTTT,CASSLGAGGFGQPQHF
TRBV9,TRBJ2-2,-,-,17,TGTGCCAGCAGCGCCATCTCTGCCGGGGTGGGTGCCGGGGAGCTGTTTTTT,CASSAISAGVGAGELFF